Following are 20 T cell receptor beta chains from one sample sequenced in a study of blood T cell repertoires in COVID-19. Assay used: immunoSEQ multiplex PCR; TCRdb lists only in-frame clones, some missing. This table holds approximately 110,000 clones, approximately 78% found once. The sample taken for sequencing was peripheral blood. These receptors were collected from an older man with acute or convalescent COVID-19.

The gene calls are TRBV24-1 and TRBJ2-1; a weak D match, TRBD1 (6 bases). Germline V lookup: CDR1 KGHDR, CDR2 SFDVKD. This CDR3 is built from 14 residues. The V end was cut by 5 bases, the J end by 5 bases, with 12 bases between. Written as DNA, the CDR3 is TGTGCCACCAGTGGGTCGAACAGGGACAATGAGCAGTTCTTC. Encoded protein: CATSGSNRDNEQFF.

The genes are TRBV12-3 or TRBV12-4 and TRBJ1-1; TRBD1 aligns across 7 bases. The length of the CDR3 is 13 residues. The V segment lost 11 bases and the J segment 0 bases; nucleotides outside the gene matches: 6. The CDR3 DNA sequence: TGTGCCGGGGGGCAGGGGGTGAACACTGAAGCTTTCTTT. Translation: CAGGQGVNTEAFF.

The V call is TRBV6-2 or TRBV6-3, the J call TRBJ1-5; D unclear. Germline CDR1 is MNHEY and CDR2 is SVGEGT. This CDR3 has 13 residues. Trimming pared 5 bases from V and 3 bases from J, leaving 8 bases between. CDR3 DNA: TGTGCCAGCAGTCAACAGCTCAATCAGCCCCAGCATTTT. This gives the protein CASSQQLNQPQHF.

The CDR3 DNA sequence: TGCAGTGCTAGTCGCAGGGCCAATCAGCCCCAGCATTTT. It yields the protein CSASRRANQPQHF. The J gene is TRBJ1-5, the V gene TRBV20-1, with D perhaps matching TRBD1 (5 bases). Trimming shortened V by 3 bases and J by 3 bases, and 9 bases separated the two germline ends. This CDR3 is 13 amino acids long. Germline loops: CDR1 DFQATT, CDR2 SNEGSKA (reference sequence).

The chain recombines TRBV5-1 with TRBJ1-1; TRBD1 matches 8 bases. Trimming took 2 bases from V and 0 from J; bases not matched to a gene: 6. Germline V lookup: CDR1 SGHRS, CDR2 YFSETQ. This CDR3 contains 16 residues. CDR3 loop: CASSFQGTGMNTEAFF. CDR3 nucleotides: TGCGCCAGCAGCTTTCAGGGGACAGGAATGAACACTGAAGCTTTCTTT.

V and J are TRBV28 and TRBJ1-2, with no clear D. The V gene's germline CDR1 is MDHEN and CDR2 SYDVKM. The CDR3 loop spans 10 amino acids. The germline V and J ends were trimmed by 10 bases and 4 bases, with 7 bases remaining between them. The DNA for the CDR3 is TGTGCCACACAGTTCTATGGCTACACCTTC. Translated, it gives CATQFYGYTF.

This clone has only one observation. The rearrangement joins TRBV9 to TRBJ2-3; TRBD2 aligns across 9 bases. V shed 4 bases, J shed 0 bases, and the junction held 6 bases outside the gene matches. CDR3 length equals 16 residues. The germline gives CDR1 SGDLS, CDR2 YYNGEE. The chain's CDR3 is CASSLSGGHSTDTQYF. In DNA, the CDR3 is TGTGCCAGCAGCTTGAGCGGGGGGCATAGCACAGATACGCAGTATTTT.

The chain has TRBV5-1 and TRBJ2-2; TRBD2 matches at 8 bases. Germline trimming cut 10 bases from V and 2 bases from J; bases unmatched to any gene: 7. There are 14 residues in the CDR3. Germline V CDR1 and CDR2: SGHRS, YFSETQ. Here the CDR3 DNA reads TGCGCCTGCTCGGGGGGGCTCAACACCGGGGAGCTGTTTTTT. Translating gives CACSGGLNTGELFF.

This chain connects TRBV5-1 to TRBJ2-7, with 15 bases identical to TRBD2. Germline values: CDR1 SGHRS, CDR2 YFSETQ. V was pared by 4 bases and J by 12 bases, with 8 bases of the junction left unmatched. CDR3 length: 14 amino acids. The CDR3 sequence: CASSPGGTSGRRYF. In DNA form, the CDR3 reads TGCGCCAGCAGCCCGGGAGGGACTAGCGGGAGGAGGTACTTC.

This chain links TRBV4-1 with TRBJ2-3; D is unresolved. Trimming removed 0 bases from V and 6 bases from J, with 7 bases in between. The CDR3 totals 13 residues. The germline V gene has CDR1 MGHRA and CDR2 YSYEKL. CDR3 in DNA: TGCGCCAGCAGCCAAGAGACTCTGGATACGCAGTATTTT. This translates into CASSQETLDTQYF.

Here the CDR3 reads CASSLYQGSNEKLFF. CDR3 coding DNA: TGTGCCAGCAGCTTATATCAGGGTTCAAATGAAAAACTGTTTTTT. The rearrangement uses TRBV7-9 and TRBJ1-4; D perhaps matches TRBD1 (5 bases). Trimming removed 2 bases from V and 5 bases from J, with 12 bases in between. The CDR3 spans 15 residues. Germline CDR1 SEHNR, CDR2 FQNEAQ (reference sequence).

The chain joins TRBV30 to TRBJ2-2, with D uncertain. The CDR3 is 13 residues long. Germline V CDR1 and CDR2: GTSNPN, SVGIG (reference sequence). With 0 bases removed from V and 5 bases from J, the gap between germline ends came to 7 bases. CDR3 region: CAWSVSRTGELFF. CDR3 DNA: TGTGCCTGGAGTGTAAGCCGAACCGGGGAGCTGTTTTTT. Complete variable domain (other parts from reference TRBV30 and TRBJ2-2): SQTIHQWPATLVQPVGSPLSLECTVEGTSNPNLYWYRQAAGRGLQLLFYSVGIGQISSEVPQNLSASRPQDRQFILSSKKLLLSDSGFYLCAWSVSRTGELFFGEGSRLTVL.

The chain links TRBV19 to TRBJ1-5; possibly TRBD1 for D (5 bases). Germline V gives CDR1 LNHDA, CDR2 SQIVND (reference sequence). There are 15 residues in the CDR3. V lost 7 bases, J lost 4 bases, and 17 bases lay in between. The CDR3 region has the DNA TGTGCCAGTAAAGTCAACCGACAGTCTAATCAGCCCCAGCATTTT. This codes for CASKVNRQSNQPQHF.

V is TRBV15 and J is TRBJ2-1; TRBD2 aligns across 12 bases. Looked up from germline, CDR1 is LNHNV and CDR2 is YYDKDF (reference sequence). There are 15 residues in the CDR3. V lost 6 bases to trimming and J lost 9 bases; unmatched junction nucleotides: 9. Here the CDR3 DNA reads TGTGCCACCAGTGCCCTAGCGGGGGGGCGCAGTGAGCAGTTCTTC. Protein: CATSALAGGRSEQFF.

This chain connects TRBV7-9 to TRBJ2-1; no clear D. V lost 5 bases and J 0 bases, leaving 11 bases between the germline ends. Germline V gene data show CDR1 as SEHNR and CDR2 as FQNEAQ (reference sequence). The CDR3 has 15 residues. The CDR3 reads CASSPGESSYNEQFF. The CDR3 DNA sequence: TGTGCCAGCAGCCCGGGTGAGAGCTCCTACAATGAGCAGTTCTTC.

In DNA form, the CDR3 reads TGTGCCAGCAGCCCACGGACAGGGGATAGCACAGATACGCAGTATTTT. Encoded protein: CASSPRTGDSTDTQYF. This chain uses TRBV7-8 with TRBJ2-3; the match to TRBD1 covers 9 bases. The CDR3 covers 16 residues. The trim removed 5 bases at V and 0 bases at J, leaving 6 bases unmatched. The V gene's germline CDR1 is SGHVS and CDR2 FQNEAQ.

This clone was observed a few times. The chain employs TRBV5-1 and TRBJ2-7; 10 bases are a match to TRBD1. This CDR3 contains 15 residues. J gave up 6 bases and V 0 bases, and 6 bases lay outside the gene matches. Germline CDR1 and CDR2: SGHRS and YFSETQ. CDR3 amino acids: CASSLEWGQGREQYF. The CDR3 nucleotides are TGCGCCAGCAGCTTGGAATGGGGACAGGGGCGCGAGCAGTACTTC.

This sequence joins TRBV14 and TRBJ1-2; D gene ambiguous. Germline lookup yields CDR1 SGHDN and CDR2 FVKESK. V was clipped by 5 bases and J by 3 bases, with 13 bases between them. This CDR3 is built from 14 residues. The CDR3, as DNA: TGTGCCAGCAGCGTCCTCGGTCTTCACTATGGCTACACCTTC. The encoded protein is CASSVLGLHYGYTF.

The V and J genes are TRBV5-4 and TRBJ2-7, with 8 bases that match TRBD1. The CDR3 is 13 residues long. V was pared by 5 bases and J by 3 bases, with 4 bases of the junction left unmatched. CDR1 is SGHNT and CDR2 is YYREEE in the germline V gene (reference sequence). The CDR3 here is CASSTGQGYEQYF. The DNA of the CDR3 is TGTGCCAGCAGTACCGGACAGGGCTACGAGCAGTACTTC.

This clone was seen a few times. This chain connects TRBV7-2 to TRBJ1-1; no clear D gene. The CDR3 extends over 13 amino acids. Germline V gives CDR1 SGHTA, CDR2 FQGNSA. The V end lost 5 bases, the J end lost 2 bases, and 9 bases lay between the germline ends. The CDR3 is CASSLTPNTEAFF. The CDR3 coding sequence is TGTGCCAGCAGCCTTACACCTAACACTGAAGCTTTCTTT.